Presented here are 12 T cell receptor beta chains from one specimen sequenced in a study of T cell responses to AZD1222 COVID-19 vaccine. Assay used: immunoSEQ multiplex PCR; TCRdb lists only in-frame clones, some missing. Of 140,000 to 150,000 clones listed, 85% to 95% are singletons. Sequenced material: peripheral blood, taken after recovery from COVID-19. These receptors were collected from an adult who had recovered from COVID-19.

The V call is TRBV10-3, the J call TRBJ2-3; 10 positions agree with TRBD2. CDR3 length equals 15 residues. Germline V CDR1 and CDR2: ENHRY, SYGVKD. After removal of 5 bases from V and 1 base from J, the junction contained 3 bases not matched to a gene. This CDR3 reads CAISTGTSGTDTQYF. The CDR3 DNA sequence: TGTGCCATCAGTACCGGGACTAGCGGCACAGATACGCAGTATTTT.

This chain uses TRBV5-1 with TRBJ2-1; D call uncertain. V dropped 0 bases and J dropped 6 bases, with 4 bases sitting between them. Germline lookup yields CDR1 SGHRS and CDR2 YFSETQ. The CDR3 spans 12 residues. The CDR3 bases are TGCGCCAGCAGCTTGGGTAGCAATGAGCAGTTCTTC. This codes for CASSLGSNEQFF.

This chain joins TRBV3-1 (or the pseudogene TRBV3-2) and TRBJ2-1, with 12 bases aligning to TRBD2. Germline CDR1 is LGHDT and CDR2 is YNNKEL (reference sequence). Trimming removed 6 bases from V and 0 bases from J; junction bases left unmatched: 0. This CDR3 has 15 amino acids. The CDR3 reads CASRTSGSSYNEQFF. CDR3 DNA: TGTGCCAGCAGGACTAGCGGGAGCTCCTACAATGAGCAGTTCTTC.

The chain joins TRBV21-1 to TRBJ1-1; the table's TRBD1 call for D was not verified on the DNA. TRBV21-1 is described as a pseudogene. The CDR3 runs 19 residues. The CDR3 sequence is CASSKEDGGTGTDYTEAFF. The DNA of the CDR3 is TGTGCCAGCAGCAAAGAGGATGGCGGGACCGGGACAGACTACACTGAAGCTTTCTTT.

The chain couples TRBV5-8 to TRBJ2-7; D may be TRBD1 or TRBD2 (5 bases each). Trimming pared 0 bases from V and 0 bases from J, leaving 13 bases between. This CDR3 has 16 amino acids. In germline, CDR1 is SGHTS, CDR2 YDEGEE. The CDR3 sequence is CASSLVGDQSSYEQYF. The CDR3 nucleotides read TGTGCCAGCAGCTTGGTGGGGGACCAGAGCTCCTACGAGCAGTACTTC.

The chain recombines TRBV30 with TRBJ1-3; D not certain. This CDR3 has 15 amino acids. V was trimmed by 0 bases and J by 2 bases, leaving 11 bases between them. The germline V gene encodes CDR1 GTSNPN and CDR2 SVGIG (reference sequence). For the CDR3, the DNA is TGTGCCTGGAGTGTACAGCGTGGGGCTGGAAACACCATATATTTT. Protein: CAWSVQRGAGNTIYF.

This chain links TRBV29-1 with TRBJ1-1; no definite D call. Germline V gene lookup returns CDR1 SQVTM and CDR2 ANQGSEA. CDR3 length: 12 amino acids. Trimming left V 4 bases short and J 5 bases short, with 11 bases between. The CDR3 here is CSVVSQETEAFF. CDR3 coding DNA: TGCAGCGTTGTGTCTCAGGAGACTGAAGCTTTCTTT.

V and J are TRBV5-1 and TRBJ1-1, with D unclear. V was trimmed by 0 bases and J by 1 base, leaving 10 bases between them. CDR1 and CDR2 from the germline V gene are SGHRS and YFSETQ. The CDR3 extends over 15 amino acids. The CDR3 reads CASSLVVSSNTEAFF. The CDR3 nucleotides read TGCGCCAGCAGCTTGGTGGTCAGCTCGAACACTGAAGCTTTCTTT.

The V gene is TRBV5-1, the J gene TRBJ1-3; D remains ambiguous. The length of the CDR3 is 16 residues. Trimming removed 0 bases from V and 0 bases from J, with 10 bases in between. Germline CDR1 SGHRS, CDR2 YFSETQ. The CDR3 DNA reads TGCGCCAGCAGCTTGGCCCCACAGTTCTCTGGAAACACCATATATTTT. Translation gives CASSLAPQFSGNTIYF.

CDR3 region: CASSEGLAGGINEQFF. For the CDR3, the DNA is TGTGCCAGCAGCGAGGGACTAGCGGGAGGGATAAATGAGCAGTTCTTC. The chain carries TRBV9 and TRBJ2-1, with 16 bases lining up with TRBD2. The V gene end was trimmed by 3 bases and the J gene end by 7 bases; junction bases not matched to a gene: 4. The germline V gene has CDR1 SGDLS and CDR2 YYNGEE. The CDR3 runs to 16 residues.

This chain joins TRBV9 and TRBJ2-7; D is possibly TRBD1 or TRBD2 (5 bases each). The CDR3 has 15 amino acids. The germline V and J ends were trimmed by 4 bases and 1 base, with 15 bases remaining between them. Per germline, CDR1 SGDLS and CDR2 YYNGEE. This chain's CDR3 is CASSPRGELSYEQYF. The CDR3 coding sequence is TGTGCCAGCAGCCCCCGAGGGGAACTATCCTACGAGCAGTACTTC.

The genes are TRBV3-1 (or the pseudogene TRBV3-2) and TRBJ2-5; 8 nucleotides line up with TRBD1. Looked up from germline, CDR1 is LGHDT and CDR2 is YNNKEL (reference sequence). CDR3 length: 16 amino acids. The V gene end was trimmed by 3 bases and the J gene end by 5 bases; junction bases not matched to a gene: 11. The CDR3 region has the DNA TGTGCCAGCAGCCAGTTACAGGGGGGTTTTGAGGAGACCCAGTACTTC. It codes for CASSQLQGGFEETQYF.